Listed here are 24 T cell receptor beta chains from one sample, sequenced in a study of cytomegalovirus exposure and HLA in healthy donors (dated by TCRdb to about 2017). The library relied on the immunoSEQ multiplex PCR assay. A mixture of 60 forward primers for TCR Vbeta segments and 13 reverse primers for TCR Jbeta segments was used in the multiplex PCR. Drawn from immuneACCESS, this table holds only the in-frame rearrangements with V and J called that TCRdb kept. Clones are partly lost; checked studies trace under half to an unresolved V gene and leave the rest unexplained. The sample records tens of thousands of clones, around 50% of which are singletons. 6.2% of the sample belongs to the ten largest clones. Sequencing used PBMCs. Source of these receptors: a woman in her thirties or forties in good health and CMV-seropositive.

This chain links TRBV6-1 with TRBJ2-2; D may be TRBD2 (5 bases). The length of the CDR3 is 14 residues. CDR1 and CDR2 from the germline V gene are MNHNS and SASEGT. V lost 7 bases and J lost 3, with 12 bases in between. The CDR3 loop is CASIGVWDTGELFF. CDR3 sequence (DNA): TGTGCCAGCATCGGGGTTTGGGACACCGGGGAGCTGTTTTTT.

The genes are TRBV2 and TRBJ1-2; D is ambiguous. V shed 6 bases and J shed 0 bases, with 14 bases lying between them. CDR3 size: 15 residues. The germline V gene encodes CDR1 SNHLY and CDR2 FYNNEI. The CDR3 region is CASRELVESNYGYTF. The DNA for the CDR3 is TGTGCCAGCAGGGAACTCGTGGAGTCTAACTATGGCTACACCTTC.

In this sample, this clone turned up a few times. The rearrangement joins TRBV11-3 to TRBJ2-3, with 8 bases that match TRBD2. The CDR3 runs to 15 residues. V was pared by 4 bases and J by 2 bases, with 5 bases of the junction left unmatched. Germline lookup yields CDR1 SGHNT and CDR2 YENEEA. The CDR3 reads CASSSGGGVTDTQYF. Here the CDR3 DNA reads TGTGCCAGCAGCTCCGGGGGGGGTGTCACAGATACGCAGTATTTT.

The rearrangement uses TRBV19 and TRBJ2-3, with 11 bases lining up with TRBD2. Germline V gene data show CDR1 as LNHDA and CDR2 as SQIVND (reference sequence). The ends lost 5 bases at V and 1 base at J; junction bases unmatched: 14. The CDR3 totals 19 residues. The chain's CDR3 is CASSSGTSGLSERTDTQYF. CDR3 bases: TGTGCCAGTAGTTCCGGGACTAGCGGCCTTTCCGAACGCACAGATACGCAGTATTTT.

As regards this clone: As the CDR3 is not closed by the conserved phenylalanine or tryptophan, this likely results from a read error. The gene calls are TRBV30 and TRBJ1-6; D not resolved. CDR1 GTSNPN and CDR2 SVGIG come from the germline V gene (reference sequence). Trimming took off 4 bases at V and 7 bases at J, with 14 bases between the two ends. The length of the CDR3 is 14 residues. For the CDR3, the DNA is TGTGCCTGGACCTACGTGCCGCGGAATTCACCCCTCCACGTT. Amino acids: CAWTYVPRNSPLHV.

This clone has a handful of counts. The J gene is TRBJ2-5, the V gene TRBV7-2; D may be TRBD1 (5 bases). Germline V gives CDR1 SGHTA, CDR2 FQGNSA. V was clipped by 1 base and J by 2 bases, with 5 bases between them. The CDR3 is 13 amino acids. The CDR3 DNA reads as TGTGCCAGCAGCTTAGACAGGCAAGAGACCCAGTACTTC. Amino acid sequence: CASSLDRQETQYF.

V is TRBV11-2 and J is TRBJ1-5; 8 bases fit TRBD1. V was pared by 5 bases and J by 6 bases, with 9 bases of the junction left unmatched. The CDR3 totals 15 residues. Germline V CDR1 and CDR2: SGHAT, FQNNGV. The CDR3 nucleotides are TGTGCCAGCAGCCCACAACAGGGGGAGGGTCAGCCCCAGCATTTT. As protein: CASSPQQGEGQPQHF.

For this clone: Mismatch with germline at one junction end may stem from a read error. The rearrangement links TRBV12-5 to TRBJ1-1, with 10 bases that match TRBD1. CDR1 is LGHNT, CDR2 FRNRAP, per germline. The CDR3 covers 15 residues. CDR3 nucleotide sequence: TGTGCTAGTGCTCGGACAGGGGGAGAGAACGCTGAAGCTTTCTTT. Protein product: CASARTGGENAEAFF.

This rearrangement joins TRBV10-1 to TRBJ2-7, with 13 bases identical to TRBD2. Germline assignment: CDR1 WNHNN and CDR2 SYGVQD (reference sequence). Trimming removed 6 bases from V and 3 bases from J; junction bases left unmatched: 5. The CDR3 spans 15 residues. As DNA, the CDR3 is TGCGCCAGCAGGGAGGGACTAGCGGGGCGCTACGAGCAGTACTTC. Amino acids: CASREGLAGRYEQYF.

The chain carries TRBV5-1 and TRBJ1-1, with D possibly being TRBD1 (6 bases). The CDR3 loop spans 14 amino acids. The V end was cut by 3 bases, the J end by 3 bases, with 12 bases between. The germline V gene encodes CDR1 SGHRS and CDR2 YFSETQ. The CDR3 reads CASSSEAGDTEAFF. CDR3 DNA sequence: TGCGCCAGCAGCTCCGAGGCAGGGGACACTGAAGCTTTCTTT. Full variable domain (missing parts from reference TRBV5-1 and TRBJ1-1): KAGVTQTPRYLIKTRGQQVTLSCSPISGHRSVSWYQQTPGQGLQFLFEYFSETQRNKGNFPGRFSGRQFSNSRSEMNVSTLELGDSALYLCASSSEAGDTEAFFGQGTRLTVV.

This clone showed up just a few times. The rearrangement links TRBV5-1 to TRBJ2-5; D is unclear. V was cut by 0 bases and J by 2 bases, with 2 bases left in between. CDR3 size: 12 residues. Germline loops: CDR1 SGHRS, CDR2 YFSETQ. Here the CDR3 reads CASSLAQETQYF. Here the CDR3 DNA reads TGCGCCAGCAGCTTGGCACAAGAGACCCAGTACTTC.

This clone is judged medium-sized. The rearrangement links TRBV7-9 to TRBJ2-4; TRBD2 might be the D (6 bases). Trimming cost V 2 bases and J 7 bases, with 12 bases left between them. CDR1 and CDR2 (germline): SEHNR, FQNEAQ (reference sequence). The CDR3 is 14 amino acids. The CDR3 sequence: CASSLPGRGNIQYF. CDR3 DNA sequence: TGTGCCAGCAGCTTACCCGGACGGGGGAACATTCAGTACTTC. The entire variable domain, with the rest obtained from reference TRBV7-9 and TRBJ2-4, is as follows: DTGVSQNPRHKITKRGQNVTFRCDPISEHNRLYWYRQTLGQGPEFLTYFQNEAQLEKSRLLSDRFSAERPKGSFSTLEIQRTEQGDSAMYLCASSLPGRGNIQYFGAGTRLSVL.

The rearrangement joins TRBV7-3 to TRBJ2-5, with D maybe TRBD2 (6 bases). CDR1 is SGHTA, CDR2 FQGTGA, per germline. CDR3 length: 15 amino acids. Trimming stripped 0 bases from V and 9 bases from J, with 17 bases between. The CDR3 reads CASSLTPGLGGSQYF. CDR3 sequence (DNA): TGTGCCAGCAGCTTAACCCCGGGACTTGGCGGGTCCCAGTACTTC.

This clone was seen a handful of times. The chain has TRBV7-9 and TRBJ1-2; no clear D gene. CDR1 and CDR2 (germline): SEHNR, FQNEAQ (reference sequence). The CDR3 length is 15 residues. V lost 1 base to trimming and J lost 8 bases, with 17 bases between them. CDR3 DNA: TGTGCCAGCAGCTTAGATTCGGGCCTCCGGAGGGGCTACACCTTC. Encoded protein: CASSLDSGLRRGYTF. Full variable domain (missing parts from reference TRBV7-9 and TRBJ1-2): DTGVSQNPRHKITKRGQNVTFRCDPISEHNRLYWYRQTLGQGPEFLTYFQNEAQLEKSRLLSDRFSAERPKGSFSTLEIQRTEQGDSAMYLCASSLDSGLRRGYTFGSGTRLTVV.

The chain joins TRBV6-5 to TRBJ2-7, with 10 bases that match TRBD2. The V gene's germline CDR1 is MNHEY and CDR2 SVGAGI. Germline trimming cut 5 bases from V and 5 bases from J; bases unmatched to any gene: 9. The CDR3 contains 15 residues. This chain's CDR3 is CASSTISGGSHEQYF. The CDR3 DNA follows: TGTGCCAGCAGTACTATTAGCGGGGGGAGCCACGAGCAGTACTTC.

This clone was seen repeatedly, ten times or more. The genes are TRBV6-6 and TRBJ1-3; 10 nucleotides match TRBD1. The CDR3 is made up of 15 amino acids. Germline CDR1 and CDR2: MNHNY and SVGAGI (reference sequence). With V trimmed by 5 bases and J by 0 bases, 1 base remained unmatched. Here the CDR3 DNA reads TGTGCCAGCAGTCGGGACAGGGGCTCTGGAAACACCATATATTTT. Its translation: CASSRDRGSGNTIYF.

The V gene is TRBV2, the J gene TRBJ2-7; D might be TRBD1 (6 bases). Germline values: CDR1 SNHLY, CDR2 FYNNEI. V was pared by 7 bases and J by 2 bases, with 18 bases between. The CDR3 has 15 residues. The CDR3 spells CASTFRDTPTYEQYF. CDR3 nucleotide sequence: TGTGCCAGCACTTTTAGGGACACACCTACCTACGAGCAGTACTTC. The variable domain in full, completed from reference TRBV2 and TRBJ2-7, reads EPEVTQTPSHQVTQMGQEVILRCVPISNHLYFYWYRQILGQKVEFLVSFYNNEISEKSEIFDDQFSVERPDGSNFTLKIRSTKLEDSAMYFCASTFRDTPTYEQYFGPGTRLTVT.

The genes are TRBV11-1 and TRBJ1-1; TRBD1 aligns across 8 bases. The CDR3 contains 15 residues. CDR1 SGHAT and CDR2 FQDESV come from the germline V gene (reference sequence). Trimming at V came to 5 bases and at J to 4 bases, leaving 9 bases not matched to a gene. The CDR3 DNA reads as TGTGCCAGCAGCCTCTCAGGGGGCGCGGTCACTGAAGCTTTCTTT. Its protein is CASSLSGGAVTEAFF. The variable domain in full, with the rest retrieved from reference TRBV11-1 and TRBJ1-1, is EAEVAQSPRYKITEKSQAVAFWCDPISGHATLYWYRQILGQGPELLVQFQDESVVDDSQLPKDRFSAERLKGVDSTLKIQPAELGDSAMYLCASSLSGGAVTEAFFGQGTRLTVV.

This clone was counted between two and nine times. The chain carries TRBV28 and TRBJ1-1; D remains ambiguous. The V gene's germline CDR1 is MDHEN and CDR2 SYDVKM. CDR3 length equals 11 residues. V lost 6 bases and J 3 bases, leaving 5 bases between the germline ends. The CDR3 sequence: CASRGDTEAFF. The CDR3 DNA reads TGTGCCAGCAGGGGAGACACTGAAGCTTTCTTT.

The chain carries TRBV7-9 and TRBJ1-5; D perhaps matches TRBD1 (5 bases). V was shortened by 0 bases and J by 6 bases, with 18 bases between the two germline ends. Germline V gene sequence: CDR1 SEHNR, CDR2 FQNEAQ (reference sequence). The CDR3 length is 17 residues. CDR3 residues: CASSLAPAGMAPQPQHF. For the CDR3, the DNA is TGTGCCAGCAGCTTAGCGCCGGCAGGGATGGCCCCTCAGCCCCAGCATTTT.

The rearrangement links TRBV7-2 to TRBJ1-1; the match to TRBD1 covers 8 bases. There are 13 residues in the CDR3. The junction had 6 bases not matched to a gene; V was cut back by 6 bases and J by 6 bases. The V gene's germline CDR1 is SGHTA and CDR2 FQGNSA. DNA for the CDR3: TGTGCCAGCAGTCTAGCCAGGGGGCCTGAAGCTTTCTTT. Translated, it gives CASSLARGPEAFF.

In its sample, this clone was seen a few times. The CDR3 nucleotides are TGCGCCAGCAGCTTGGCATGGAACACTGAAGCTTTCTTT. This encodes CASSLAWNTEAFF. The V and J genes are TRBV5-1 and TRBJ1-1, with D unresolved. V shed 0 bases and J shed 1 base, with 4 bases lying between them. Per the germline V gene, CDR1 is SGHRS and CDR2 is YFSETQ. The CDR3 is made up of 13 amino acids.

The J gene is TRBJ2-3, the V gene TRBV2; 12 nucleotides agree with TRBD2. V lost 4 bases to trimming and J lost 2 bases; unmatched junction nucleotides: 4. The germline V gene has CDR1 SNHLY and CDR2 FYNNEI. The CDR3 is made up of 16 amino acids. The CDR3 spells CASSGRTSGATDTQYF. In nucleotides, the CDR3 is TGTGCCAGCAGTGGGCGGACTAGCGGGGCCACAGATACGCAGTATTTT.

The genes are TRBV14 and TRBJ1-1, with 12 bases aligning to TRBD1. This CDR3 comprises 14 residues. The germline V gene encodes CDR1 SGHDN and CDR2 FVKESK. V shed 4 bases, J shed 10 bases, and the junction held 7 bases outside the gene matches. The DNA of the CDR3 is TGTGCCAGCAGCCCCGGGACAGGGGGCCGTGGAGCTTTCTTT. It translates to CASSPGTGGRGAFF.